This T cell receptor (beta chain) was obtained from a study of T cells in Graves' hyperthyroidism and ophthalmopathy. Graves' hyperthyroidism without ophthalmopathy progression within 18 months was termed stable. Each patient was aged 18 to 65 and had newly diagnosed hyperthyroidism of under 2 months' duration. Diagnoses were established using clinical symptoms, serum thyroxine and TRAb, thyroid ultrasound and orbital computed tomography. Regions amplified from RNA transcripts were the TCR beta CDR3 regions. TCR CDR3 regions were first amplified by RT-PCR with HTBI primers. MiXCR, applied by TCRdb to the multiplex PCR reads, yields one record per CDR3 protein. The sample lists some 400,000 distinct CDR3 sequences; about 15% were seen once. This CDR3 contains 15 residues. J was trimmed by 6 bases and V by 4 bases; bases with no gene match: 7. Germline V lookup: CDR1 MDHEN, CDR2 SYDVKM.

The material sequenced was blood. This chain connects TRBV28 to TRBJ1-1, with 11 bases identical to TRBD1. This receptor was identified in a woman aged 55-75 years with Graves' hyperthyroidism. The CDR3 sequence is CASSYGQGAWAEAFF. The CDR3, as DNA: TGTGCCAGCAGTTACGGACAGGGGGCATGGGCTGAAGCTTTCTTT.